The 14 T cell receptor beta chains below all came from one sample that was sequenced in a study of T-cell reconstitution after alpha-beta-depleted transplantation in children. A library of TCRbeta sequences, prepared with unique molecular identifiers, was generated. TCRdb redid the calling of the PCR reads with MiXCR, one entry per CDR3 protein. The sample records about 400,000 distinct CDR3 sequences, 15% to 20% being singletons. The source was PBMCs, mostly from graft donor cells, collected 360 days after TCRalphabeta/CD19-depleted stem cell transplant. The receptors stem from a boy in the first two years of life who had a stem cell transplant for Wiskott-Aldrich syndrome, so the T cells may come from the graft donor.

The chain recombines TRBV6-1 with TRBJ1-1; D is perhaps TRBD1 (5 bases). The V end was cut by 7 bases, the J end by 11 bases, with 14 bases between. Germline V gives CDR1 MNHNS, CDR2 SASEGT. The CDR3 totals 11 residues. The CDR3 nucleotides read TGTGCCAGCATTGGGGGACGAGATGCTTTCTTT. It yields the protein CASIGGRDAFF.

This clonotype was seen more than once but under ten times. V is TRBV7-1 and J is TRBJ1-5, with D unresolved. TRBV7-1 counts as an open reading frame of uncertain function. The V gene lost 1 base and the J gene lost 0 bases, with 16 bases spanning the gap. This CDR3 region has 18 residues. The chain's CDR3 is CASSSGHQSMYSNQPQHF. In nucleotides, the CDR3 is TGTGCCAGCAGCTCAGGACACCAAAGTATGTATAGCAATCAGCCCCAGCATTTT.

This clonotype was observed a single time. The CDR3 DNA is TGTGCCAGCAGGTCGGGACTAGCGGGAGGCGAGCAGTACTTC. It translates to CASRSGLAGGEQYF. The chain employs TRBV2 and TRBJ2-7, with 15 bases that match TRBD2. Looked up from germline, CDR1 is SNHLY and CDR2 is FYNNEI. Trimming at V came to 6 bases and at J to 6 bases, leaving 3 bases not matched to a gene. The CDR3 contains 14 residues.

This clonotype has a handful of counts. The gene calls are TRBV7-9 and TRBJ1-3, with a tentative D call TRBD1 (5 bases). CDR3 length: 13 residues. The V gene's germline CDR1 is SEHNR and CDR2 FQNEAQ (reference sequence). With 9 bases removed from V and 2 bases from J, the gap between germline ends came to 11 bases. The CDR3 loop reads CASKDSPGNTIYF. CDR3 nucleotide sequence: TGTGCCAGTAAAGACAGTCCTGGAAACACCATATATTTT.

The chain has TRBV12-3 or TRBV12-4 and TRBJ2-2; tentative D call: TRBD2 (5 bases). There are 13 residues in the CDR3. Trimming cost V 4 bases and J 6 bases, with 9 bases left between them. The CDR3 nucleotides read TGTGCCAGCAGTTATAGCGCGTCCGGGGAGCTGTTTTTT. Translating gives CASSYSASGELFF.

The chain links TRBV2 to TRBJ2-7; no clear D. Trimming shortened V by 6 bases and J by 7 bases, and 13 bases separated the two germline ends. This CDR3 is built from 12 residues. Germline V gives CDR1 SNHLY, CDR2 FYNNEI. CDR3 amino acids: CASRGGPDEQYF. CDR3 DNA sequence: TGTGCCAGCAGGGGCGGTCCGGATGAGCAGTACTTC. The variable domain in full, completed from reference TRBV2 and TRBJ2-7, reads EPEVTQTPSHQVTQMGQEVILRCVPISNHLYFYWYRQILGQKVEFLVSFYNNEISEKSEIFDDQFSVERPDGSNFTLKIRSTKLEDSAMYFCASRGGPDEQYFGPGTRLTVT.

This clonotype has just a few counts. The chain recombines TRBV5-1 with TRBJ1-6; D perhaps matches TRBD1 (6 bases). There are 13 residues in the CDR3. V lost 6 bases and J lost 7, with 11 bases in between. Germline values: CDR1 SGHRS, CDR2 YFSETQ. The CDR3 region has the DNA TGCGCCAGCAAGGCAGGGGACAATTCACCCCTCCACTTT. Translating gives CASKAGDNSPLHF.

CDR3 region: CAIRGGGGYEQYF. DNA of the CDR3: TGTGCCATCCGCGGGGGGGGAGGCTACGAGCAGTACTTC. The chain has TRBV10-3 and TRBJ2-7; 9 bases agree with TRBD2. J gave up 3 bases and V 8 bases, and 5 bases lay outside the gene matches. The CDR3 length is 13 residues. Germline assignment: CDR1 ENHRY and CDR2 SYGVKD.

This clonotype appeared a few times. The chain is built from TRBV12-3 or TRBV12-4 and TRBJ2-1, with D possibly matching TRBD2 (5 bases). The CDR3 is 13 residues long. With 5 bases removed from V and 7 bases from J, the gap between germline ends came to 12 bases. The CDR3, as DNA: TGTGCCAGCAGTCCTTCCTGGAGGAATGAGCAGTTCTTC. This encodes CASSPSWRNEQFF.

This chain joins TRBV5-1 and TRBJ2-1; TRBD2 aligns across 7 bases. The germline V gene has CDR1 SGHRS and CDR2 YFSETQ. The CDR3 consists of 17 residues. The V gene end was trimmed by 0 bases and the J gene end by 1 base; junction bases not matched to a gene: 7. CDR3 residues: CASSLDLAVTSYNEQFF. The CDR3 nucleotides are TGCGCCAGCAGCTTGGACCTAGCGGTTACATCCTACAATGAGCAGTTCTTC.

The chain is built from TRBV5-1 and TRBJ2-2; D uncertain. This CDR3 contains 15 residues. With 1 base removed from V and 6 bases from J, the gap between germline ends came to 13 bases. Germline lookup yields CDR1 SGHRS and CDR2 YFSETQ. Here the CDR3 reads CASSLSVPNAGELFF. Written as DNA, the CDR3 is TGCGCCAGCAGCTTGTCAGTCCCAAATGCCGGGGAGCTGTTTTTT.

The DNA for the CDR3 is TGCAGTGCTAGAGATCCGGCCGGGCAGTACTTC. This codes for CSARDPAGQYF. The chain links TRBV20-1 to TRBJ2-7; D not certain. The CDR3 loop spans 11 amino acids. The V end lost 0 bases, the J end lost 9 bases, and 9 bases lay between the germline ends. Germline loops: CDR1 DFQATT, CDR2 SNEGSKA (reference sequence).

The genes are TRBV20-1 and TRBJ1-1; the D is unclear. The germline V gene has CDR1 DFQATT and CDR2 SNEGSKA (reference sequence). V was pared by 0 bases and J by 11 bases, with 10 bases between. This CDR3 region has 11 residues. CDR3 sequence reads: CSAREGSYAFF. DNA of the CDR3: TGCAGTGCTAGAGAAGGTAGTTATGCTTTCTTT.

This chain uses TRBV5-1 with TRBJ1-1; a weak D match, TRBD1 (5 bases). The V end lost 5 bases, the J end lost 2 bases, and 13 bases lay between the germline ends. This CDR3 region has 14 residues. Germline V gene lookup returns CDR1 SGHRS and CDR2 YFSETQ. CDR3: CASRTLTENTEAFF. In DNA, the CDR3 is TGCGCCAGCAGAACTTTGACAGAAAACACTGAAGCTTTCTTT.